Here is one TCR beta chain with its context. Its antigen is as yet unknown. The data are from a study of T-cell reconstitution after alpha-beta-depleted transplantation in children. Overall study results and limits: T-cell numbers and diversity, one year after transplant, stemmed largely from T cells that were newly produced.

Unique molecular identifiers tagged the TCRbeta library. TCRdb reanalysed the PCR reads using MiXCR and keeps one entry per CDR3 protein. The sample carries about 490,000 distinct CDR3 sequences, about 11% recorded once. V dropped 4 bases and J dropped 5; count of bases not matched to a gene: 21. The CDR3 is 20 residues long. The germline CDR1 and CDR2 sequences are SGHRS and YFSETQ. The genes are TRBV5-1 and TRBJ2-3, with 11 positions matching TRBD2. The sequencing here drew on PBMCs, taken before TCRalphabeta/CD19-depleted stem cell transplant. The origin of this receptor is a child aged 2 to 15 with inherited bone marrow failure, due to receive a stem cell transplant. The CDR3 loop reads CASSQRSGRIAGGVQDTQYF. The CDR3 DNA reads as TGCGCCAGCAGCCAGCGGTCGGGGAGGATAGCGGGAGGGGTCCAAGATACGCAGTATTTT. The variable domain in full, completed from reference TRBV5-1 and TRBJ2-3, reads KAGVTQTPRYLIKTRGQQVTLSCSPISGHRSVSWYQQTPGQGLQFLFEYFSETQRNKGNFPGRFSGRQFSNSRSEMNVSTLELGDSALYLCASSQRSGRIAGGVQDTQYFGPGTRLTVL.